One sample yielded the 21 T cell receptor beta chains listed below, sequenced in a study of CXCR3-negative and CXCR3-positive naive CD8 T cells. The TRB cDNA libraries were prepared by 5' RACE with UMI labels. TCRdb reprocessed the 5' RACE reads, with one entry per CDR3 protein and no DNA. The table for this sample gives roughly 40,000 distinct CDR3 sequences. The specimen was naive CXCR3- CD8+ T cells from blood. Subset indicated: CD45RO-CCR7+CD27+CD95- naive CD8+ T cells lacking CXCR3 (TNR3-). These receptor sequences come from a human donor in good health. Some clones in this sample may be carry-over from other donors' samples.

This chain uses TRBV28 with TRBJ1-1. The germline CDR1 and CDR2 sequences are MDHEN and SYDVKM. The CDR3 sequence is 13 residues long. The CDR3 sequence: CASSPPANTEAFF.

This sequence joins TRBV12-3 or TRBV12-4 and TRBJ2-1; no DNA is available, so the TRBD2 call from TCRdb remains unchecked. This CDR3 has 18 residues. CDR3: CASRSGTSGPEVYNEQFF.

The CDR3 region is CSADSGGDNEQFF. The chain has TRBV20-1 and TRBJ2-1; the D call from TCRdb, TRBD1, cannot be confirmed without DNA. This CDR3 contains 13 residues. CDR1 and CDR2 (germline): DFQATT, SNEGSKA (reference sequence).

The chain uses TRBV20-1 and TRBJ2-1; without DNA, the TCRdb call of TRBD1 cannot be checked. Germline lookup yields CDR1 DFQATT and CDR2 SNEGSKA (reference sequence). There are 16 residues in the CDR3. CDR3 residues: CSARPPGGPLYNEQFF.

The chain is built from TRBV29-1 and TRBJ2-1. Germline V lookup: CDR1 SQVTM, CDR2 ANQGSEA. This CDR3 contains 11 residues. The CDR3 is CSLGGYNEQFF.

The chain combines TRBV7-9 with TRBJ2-1; the D gene TCRdb calls, TRBD2, cannot be checked with no DNA. This CDR3 region has 13 residues. Germline lookup yields CDR1 SEHNR and CDR2 FQNEAQ (reference sequence). The CDR3 region is CASSSLSVNEQFF. The whole variable domain, remainder taken from reference TRBV7-9 and TRBJ2-1, is DTGVSQNPRHKITKRGQNVTFRCDPISEHNRLYWYRQTLGQGPEFLTYFQNEAQLEKSRLLSDRFSAERPKGSFSTLEIQRTEQGDSAMYLCASSSLSVNEQFFGPGTRLTVL.

The chain carries TRBV28 and TRBJ2-1; the D call from TCRdb, TRBD1, cannot be confirmed without DNA. The CDR3 is 14 amino acids. Germline V CDR1 and CDR2: MDHEN, SYDVKM. This chain's CDR3 is CASSYPRFHREQFF.

The V gene is TRBV29-1, the J gene TRBJ1-6. CDR3 size: 14 residues. CDR1 and CDR2 from the germline V gene are SQVTM and ANQGSEA. The CDR3 region is CSVMVGVDNSPLHF.

The chain links TRBV15 to TRBJ2-3; the D call from TCRdb, TRBD1, cannot be confirmed without DNA. The CDR3 covers 12 residues. Germline V CDR1 and CDR2: LNHNV, YYDKDF (reference sequence). This CDR3 reads CATSSRADTQYF.

The chain carries TRBV27 and TRBJ2-7; the D call from TCRdb, TRBD1, cannot be confirmed without DNA. Germline CDR1 MNHEY, CDR2 SMNVEV (reference sequence). This CDR3 is 13 amino acids long. CDR3 amino acids: CASSLGQTYEQYF.

The chain combines TRBV29-1 with TRBJ2-7; checking the TCRdb D call of TRBD1 is not possible without DNA. This CDR3 region has 15 residues. Germline CDR1 SQVTM, CDR2 ANQGSEA. The CDR3 loop reads CSVETGQGTAYEQYF.

This clonotype shows up as medium-sized by frequency. V and J are TRBV4-2 and TRBJ2-7. From germline, CDR1 is LGHNA and CDR2 YNFKEQ. This CDR3 region has 14 residues. This chain's CDR3 is CASSQDPDLYEQYF.

The chain couples TRBV7-9 to TRBJ2-5; TCRdb selects TRBD1, and the lack of DNA leaves this call unchecked. This CDR3 contains 14 residues. Germline lookup yields CDR1 SEHNR and CDR2 FQNEAQ (reference sequence). CDR3 in amino acids: CASSLSAPQETQYF.

The rearrangement uses TRBV28 and TRBJ2-5; TCRdb selects TRBD1, and the lack of DNA leaves this call unchecked. Per germline, CDR1 MDHEN and CDR2 SYDVKM. This CDR3 is 17 amino acids long. The CDR3 protein is CASSSRYRDRGPETQYF.

The chain employs TRBV4-1 and TRBJ2-2; the TRBD2 assignment by TCRdb is unverifiable without DNA. Germline CDR1 reads MGHRA; CDR2 reads YSYEKL. The CDR3 has 15 residues. The chain's CDR3 is CASSLQEGTGGELFF.

The chain employs TRBV29-1 and TRBJ2-1; the D call of TRBD1 rests on TCRdb alone, since no DNA is present to check it. The CDR3 spans 13 residues. CDR1 and CDR2 from the germline V gene are SQVTM and ANQGSEA. The CDR3 sequence: CSVEVAGVNEQFF.

The chain joins TRBV14 to TRBJ2-2; the TRBD2 assignment by TCRdb is unverifiable without DNA. Germline assignment: CDR1 SGHDN and CDR2 FVKESK. The CDR3 contains 21 residues. The CDR3 spells CASSLNPTSGGPGGWTGELFF.

This chain connects TRBV6-6 to TRBJ2-1; TCRdb designates TRBD1, a call that cannot be tested without DNA. Germline CDR1 and CDR2: MNHNY and SVGAGI (reference sequence). The length of the CDR3 is 15 residues. The CDR3 sequence is CASTLKPPGAGEQFF.

The gene calls are TRBV7-9 and TRBJ2-7; lacking DNA, the TRBD1 call made by TCRdb goes unchecked. Per germline, CDR1 SEHNR and CDR2 FQNEAQ (reference sequence). The CDR3 contains 14 residues. CDR3 protein: CASRPGLGSYEQYF.

J is TRBJ2-5 and V is TRBV28; TCRdb names TRBD1, which stays unverified in the absence of DNA. The CDR3 extends over 15 amino acids. Germline V lookup: CDR1 MDHEN, CDR2 SYDVKM. The CDR3 reads CASEGDRGLGETQYF. Filled out from reference TRBV28 and TRBJ2-5, the complete variable domain reads DVKVTQSSRYLVKRTGEKVFLECVQDMDHENMFWYRQDPGLGLRLIYFSYDVKMKEKGDIPEGYSVSREKKERFSLILESASTNQTSMYLCASEGDRGLGETQYFGPGTRLLVL.

The chain employs TRBV7-9 and TRBJ2-3; TCRdb picks TRBD1, but there is no DNA to check that call. Germline V gene lookup returns CDR1 SEHNR and CDR2 FQNEAQ (reference sequence). The length of the CDR3 is 16 residues. This CDR3 reads CASSTRQAEGADTQYF.